This is a list of T cell receptor beta chains from one sample in a study of OX40 agonist ivuxolimab in advanced cancers. Clones were sequenced by immunoSEQ multiplex PCR, and TCRdb holds only the in-frame ones, with some missing. The sample carries tens of thousands of clones, about 73% recorded once. The sample in question was CD4+ or CD8+ T cells sorted from blood, obtained in a trial of the OX40 agonist ivuxolimab. These receptors all stem from an adult with an advanced solid tumor such as melanoma, head and neck, liver or kidney cancer. Each CDR3 is given with its conserved first and last residue. The D gene is left open where the match is weak. Clone size is stated in some rows and not others, as once, few, many or a class when expanded.

abundance: -
j_gene: TRBJ1-2
d_gene: -
v_gene: TRBV19
CDR3nt: TGTGCCAGTAGTATCGATCCCACAGCTAACTATGGCTACACCTTC
CDR3aa: CASSIDPTANYGYTF

abundance: -
j_gene: TRBJ1-2
d_gene: -
v_gene: TRBV5-6
CDR3nt: TGTGCCAGCCGCCCCCTGGGGGGAGGCTATGGCTACACCTTC
CDR3aa: CASRPLGGGYGYTF

abundance: -
j_gene: TRBJ2-2
d_gene: -
v_gene: TRBV5-1
CDR3nt: TGCGCCAGCAGCTTGGGCCGGCAGGGCACCGGGGAGCTGTTTTTT
CDR3aa: CASSLGRQGTGELFF

abundance: once
j_gene: TRBJ2-2
d_gene: -
v_gene: TRBV30
CDR3nt: TGTGCCTGTAGGGGGGCGGGCAACACCGGGGAGCTGTTTTTT
CDR3aa: CACRGAGNTGELFF

abundance: -
j_gene: TRBJ2-2
d_gene: TRBD1
v_gene: TRBV18
CDR3nt: TGTGCCAGCTGCGACAGGGTCGGGGAGCTGTTTTTT
CDR3aa: CASCDRVGELFF

abundance: -
j_gene: TRBJ2-3
d_gene: -
v_gene: TRBV18
CDR3nt: TGTGCCAGCTCTCGAGGTCAGTTCACAGATACGCAGTATTTT
CDR3aa: CASSRGQFTDTQYF

abundance: once
j_gene: TRBJ2-7
d_gene: -
v_gene: TRBV7-2
CDR3nt: TGTGCCAGCAGTTACTCTGGGCTCTCCTACGAGCAGTACTTC
CDR3aa: CASSYSGLSYEQYF

abundance: -
j_gene: TRBJ1-1
d_gene: -
v_gene: TRBV4-3
CDR3nt: TGCGCCAGCAGCCAAGAGCAAGGTGTCGGGGGCGTCACTGAAGCTTTCTTT
CDR3aa: CASSQEQGVGGVTEAFF

abundance: -
j_gene: TRBJ2-3
d_gene: TRBD2
v_gene: TRBV7-2
CDR3nt: TGTGCCAGCAGCCCCCTAAGCGGGGGCCGCACAGATACGCAGTATTTT
CDR3aa: CASSPLSGGRTDTQYF

abundance: -
j_gene: TRBJ1-5
d_gene: -
v_gene: TRBV6-1
CDR3nt: TGTGCCAGCAGTGAAGCGCGAGACAGGCACAATCAGCCCCAGCATTTT
CDR3aa: CASSEARDRHNQPQHF

abundance: -
j_gene: TRBJ2-2
d_gene: -
v_gene: TRBV12-5
CDR3nt: TGTGCTAGTGGTTTGGACCAAGTCGGGGAGCTGTTTTTT
CDR3aa: CASGLDQVGELFF

abundance: -
j_gene: TRBJ1-2
d_gene: -
v_gene: TRBV18
CDR3nt: TGTGCCAGCTCACCACCCCTTGCGTGGGCAGATGGCTACACCTTC
CDR3aa: CASSPPLAWADGYTF

abundance: -
j_gene: TRBJ2-7
d_gene: TRBD1
v_gene: TRBV25-1
CDR3nt: TGTGCCAGCAGTGCCCTGGACAGGGGGCGGTACGAGCAGTACTTC
CDR3aa: CASSALDRGRYEQYF

abundance: -
j_gene: TRBJ2-1
d_gene: -
v_gene: TRBV18
CDR3nt: TGTGCCAGCTCACCCACGGGAAATGAGCAGTTCTTC
CDR3aa: CASSPTGNEQFF

abundance: -
j_gene: TRBJ2-1
d_gene: -
v_gene: TRBV9
CDR3nt: TGTGCCAGCAGCGTCATCTTAGGTGTACCTAACAATGAGCAGTTCTTC
CDR3aa: CASSVILGVPNNEQFF

abundance: -
j_gene: TRBJ1-2
d_gene: -
v_gene: TRBV10-3
CDR3nt: TGTGCCATCAGTGTTAGCGGGGATAACTATGGCTACACCTTC
CDR3aa: CAISVSGDNYGYTF

abundance: -
j_gene: TRBJ1-3
d_gene: -
v_gene: TRBV19
CDR3nt: TGTGCCAGTAGTGCCCCGGGACTGCGCGGTTACACCATATATTTT
CDR3aa: CASSAPGLRGYTIYF

abundance: -
j_gene: TRBJ1-2
d_gene: -
v_gene: TRBV27
CDR3nt: TGTGCCACTTCATACCGACCGACAGCCGACTACTATGGCTACACCTTC
CDR3aa: CATSYRPTADYYGYTF

abundance: once
j_gene: TRBJ1-5
d_gene: -
v_gene: TRBV28
CDR3nt: TGTGCCAGCAGCTCCCAGGGAGCCAGCAATCAGCCCCAGCATTTT
CDR3aa: CASSSQGASNQPQHF

abundance: few
j_gene: TRBJ2-3
d_gene: -
v_gene: TRBV5-1
CDR3nt: TGCGCCAGCAGCTTGATCTTGCGGAGCACAGATACGCAGTATTTT
CDR3aa: CASSLILRSTDTQYF

abundance: few
j_gene: TRBJ2-2
d_gene: -
v_gene: TRBV7-6
CDR3nt: TGTGCCAGCAGCCAAGGTCGCTTAAACACCGGGGAGCTGTTTTTT
CDR3aa: CASSQGRLNTGELFF

abundance: -
j_gene: TRBJ2-7
d_gene: TRBD2
v_gene: TRBV28
CDR3nt: TGTGCCAGCAGTCCTACCCCGACTAGCGGGTCGCGGGAGCAGTACTTC
CDR3aa: CASSPTPTSGSREQYF

abundance: -
j_gene: TRBJ1-3
d_gene: -
v_gene: TRBV19
CDR3nt: TGTGCCAGTAGTATAACCGGTCGGACTGGAAACACCATATATTTT
CDR3aa: CASSITGRTGNTIYF

abundance: -
j_gene: TRBJ2-7
d_gene: -
v_gene: TRBV7-2
CDR3nt: TGTGCCAGCAGCTTAGATGGTGCGAGGTCCTCCTACGAGCAGTACTTC
CDR3aa: CASSLDGARSSYEQYF

abundance: -
j_gene: TRBJ1-5
d_gene: -
v_gene: TRBV12-5
CDR3nt: TGTGCTAGTGGTTTGGGCTCCAGGGAGCAGCCCCAGCATTTT
CDR3aa: CASGLGSREQPQHF

abundance: -
j_gene: TRBJ2-5
d_gene: TRBD2
v_gene: TRBV6-5
CDR3nt: TGTGCCAGCAGTTACTTCGGGGGGCAAGAGACCCAGTACTTC
CDR3aa: CASSYFGGQETQYF

abundance: -
j_gene: TRBJ2-3
d_gene: -
v_gene: TRBV10-3
CDR3nt: TGTGCCATCATGGGGGCGGCCGGCACAGATACGCAGTATTTT
CDR3aa: CAIMGAAGTDTQYF

abundance: once
j_gene: TRBJ2-7
d_gene: -
v_gene: TRBV29-1
CDR3nt: TGCAGCGTTCTCCGATGGATCGGTGACGAGCAGTACTTC
CDR3aa: CSVLRWIGDEQYF

abundance: -
j_gene: TRBJ1-1
d_gene: -
v_gene: TRBV5-1
CDR3nt: TGCGCCAGCAGCTTGTTAACAGGAACCATGAACACTGAAGCTTTCTTT
CDR3aa: CASSLLTGTMNTEAFF

abundance: -
j_gene: TRBJ2-7
d_gene: -
v_gene: TRBV7-2
CDR3nt: TGTGCCAGCAGCCCGAATACCGACTACGAGCAGTACTTC
CDR3aa: CASSPNTDYEQYF

abundance: -
j_gene: TRBJ2-3
d_gene: -
v_gene: TRBV19
CDR3nt: TGTGCCAGTAGTATAGGAGGACTAGATACGCAGTATTTT
CDR3aa: CASSIGGLDTQYF

abundance: few
j_gene: TRBJ2-1
d_gene: -
v_gene: TRBV5-4
CDR3nt: TGTGCCAGCAGCTTGGATGGCGGTACCAATGAGCAGTTCTTC
CDR3aa: CASSLDGGTNEQFF

abundance: once
j_gene: TRBJ2-7
d_gene: TRBD1
v_gene: TRBV27
CDR3nt: TGTGCCAGCAGTTTTGGGACAGGGAAGAACGAGCAGTACTTC
CDR3aa: CASSFGTGKNEQYF

abundance: few
j_gene: TRBJ2-7
d_gene: TRBD1
v_gene: TRBV5-4
CDR3nt: TGTGCCAGCAGCTCTGGGACAGGGGCCGCTTCCGGGTACGAGCAGTACTTC
CDR3aa: CASSSGTGAASGYEQYF

abundance: few
j_gene: TRBJ1-6
d_gene: -
v_gene: TRBV7-6
CDR3nt: TGTGCCAGCAGCTTAGGGACTCCGGGGAATTCACCCCTCCACTTT
CDR3aa: CASSLGTPGNSPLHF

abundance: few
j_gene: TRBJ1-4
d_gene: -
v_gene: TRBV20-1
CDR3nt: TGCAGTGCTAGAGGCGGGGAAAAACTGTTTTTT
CDR3aa: CSARGGEKLFF

abundance: -
j_gene: TRBJ2-3
d_gene: TRBD2
v_gene: TRBV29-1
CDR3nt: TGCAGCGTTGCAACTAGCGGGGGGGCGAATACGCAGTATTTT
CDR3aa: CSVATSGGANTQYF

abundance: -
j_gene: TRBJ1-2
d_gene: -
v_gene: TRBV6-5
CDR3nt: TGTGCCAGCAGTTACTCTGGGACCGGCAGGGTCTATGGCTACACCTTC
CDR3aa: CASSYSGTGRVYGYTF

abundance: -
j_gene: TRBJ1-1
d_gene: -
v_gene: TRBV27
CDR3nt: TGTGCCAGCAGTTCTCCCGGGGACACGGTTGGTGAAGCTTTCTTT
CDR3aa: CASSSPGDTVGEAFF

abundance: -
j_gene: TRBJ2-3
d_gene: TRBD2
v_gene: TRBV11-3
CDR3nt: TGTGCCAGCAGCTTAGGCGAAGTAGCGGGAGTCGCAGATACGCAGTATTTT
CDR3aa: CASSLGEVAGVADTQYF

abundance: -
j_gene: TRBJ2-5
d_gene: TRBD2
v_gene: TRBV7-9
CDR3nt: TGTGCCAGCAGCTCGGGACTAGCGGGGGGTGAGACCCAGTACTTC
CDR3aa: CASSSGLAGGETQYF

abundance: -
j_gene: TRBJ2-3
d_gene: -
v_gene: TRBV7-2
CDR3nt: TGTGCCAGCAGCTCCCTCGGGGGACAGAGCACAGATACGCAGTATTTT
CDR3aa: CASSSLGGQSTDTQYF

abundance: once
j_gene: TRBJ1-1
d_gene: -
v_gene: TRBV11-2
CDR3nt: TGTGCCAGCAGCCCCTTAGGACTGAGGAACACTGAAGCTTTCTTT
CDR3aa: CASSPLGLRNTEAFF

abundance: -
j_gene: TRBJ2-4
d_gene: TRBD1
v_gene: TRBV5-4
CDR3nt: TGTGCCAGCAGCTTGGCCGGGACAGGGGCCATTCAGTACTTC
CDR3aa: CASSLAGTGAIQYF

abundance: -
j_gene: TRBJ2-7
d_gene: -
v_gene: TRBV11-2
CDR3nt: TGTGCCAGCGCCCTCGGAGGGTACGAGCAGTACTTC
CDR3aa: CASALGGYEQYF

abundance: once
j_gene: TRBJ2-1
d_gene: TRBD2
v_gene: TRBV7-9
CDR3nt: TGTGCCAGCACCCAAAGACTAGCCGAGAATGAGCAGTTCTTC
CDR3aa: CASTQRLAENEQFF

abundance: -
j_gene: TRBJ1-2
d_gene: -
v_gene: TRBV7-2
CDR3nt: TGTGCCAGCAGCTTAGCGTATGACTACACCTTC
CDR3aa: CASSLAYDYTF

abundance: -
j_gene: TRBJ1-5
d_gene: -
v_gene: TRBV6-1
CDR3nt: TGTGCCAGCAGCTTCGCCGAGTCAAATCAGCCCCAGCATTTT
CDR3aa: CASSFAESNQPQHF

abundance: once
j_gene: TRBJ2-2
d_gene: -
v_gene: TRBV9
CDR3nt: TGTGCCAGCAGCCCCTTAAGTGGCACCGGGGAGCTGTTTTTT
CDR3aa: CASSPLSGTGELFF

abundance: once
j_gene: TRBJ2-1
d_gene: TRBD1
v_gene: TRBV23-1
CDR3nt: TGCGCCAGCAGTCTAAATCTAATCCGGGACAGGTTGTTCTTC
CDR3aa: CASSLNLIRDRLFF

abundance: -
j_gene: TRBJ2-1
d_gene: -
v_gene: TRBV18
CDR3nt: TGTGCCAGCTCACCGGGACTCAGCGACAATGAGCAGTTCTTC
CDR3aa: CASSPGLSDNEQFF

abundance: -
j_gene: TRBJ2-5
d_gene: -
v_gene: TRBV6-6
CDR3nt: TGTGCCAGCAGTTCTGCAGCGCTCAGAGAAGAGACCCAGTACTTC
CDR3aa: CASSSAALREETQYF

abundance: -
j_gene: TRBJ1-1
d_gene: TRBD1
v_gene: TRBV6-5
CDR3nt: TGTGCCAGCAGAACAGGGGGCTTGAACACTGAAGCTTTCTTT
CDR3aa: CASRTGGLNTEAFF

abundance: -
j_gene: TRBJ1-2
d_gene: TRBD1
v_gene: TRBV5-6
CDR3nt: TGTGCCAGCAGCTCCTCCCGGACAGGGGGCTCGTCTGGCTACACCTTC
CDR3aa: CASSSSRTGGSSGYTF

abundance: -
j_gene: TRBJ1-5
d_gene: -
v_gene: TRBV7-8
CDR3nt: TGTGCCAGCAGCCGAGAGACAGTTATTAGCAATCAGCCCCAGCATTTT
CDR3aa: CASSRETVISNQPQHF